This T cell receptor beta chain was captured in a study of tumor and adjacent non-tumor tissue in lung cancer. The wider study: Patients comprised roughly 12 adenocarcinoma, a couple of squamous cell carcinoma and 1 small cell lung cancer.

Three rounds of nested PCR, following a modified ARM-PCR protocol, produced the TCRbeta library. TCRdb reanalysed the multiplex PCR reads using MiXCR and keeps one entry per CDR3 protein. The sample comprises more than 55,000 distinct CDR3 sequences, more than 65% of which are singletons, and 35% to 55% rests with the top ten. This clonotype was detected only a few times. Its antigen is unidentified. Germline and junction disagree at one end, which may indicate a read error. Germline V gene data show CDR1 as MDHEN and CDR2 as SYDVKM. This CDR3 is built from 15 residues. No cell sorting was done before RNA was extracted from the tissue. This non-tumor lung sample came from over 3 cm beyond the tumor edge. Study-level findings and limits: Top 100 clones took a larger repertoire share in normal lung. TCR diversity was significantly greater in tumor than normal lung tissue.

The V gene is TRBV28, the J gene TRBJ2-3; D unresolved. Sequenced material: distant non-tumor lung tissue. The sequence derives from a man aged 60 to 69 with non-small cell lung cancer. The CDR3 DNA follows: TGTGCCAGCAGTTTCGGATACTCCAGCACAGATACGCAGTATTTC. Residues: CASSFGYSSTDTQYF.